This T cell receptor (beta chain) emerged from a study of T cell changes during pregnancy in multiple sclerosis. The germline V and J ends were trimmed by 1 base and 0 bases, with 4 bases remaining between them. Germline CDR1 and CDR2: SEHNR and FQNEAQ (reference sequence). The CDR3 consists of 14 residues. The repertoire was sequenced with immunoSEQ multiplex PCR; TCRdb's copy has only in-frame clones and lacks some. The repertoire holds 65,000 to 75,000 clones, with approximately 93% as singletons. The TCR originated in a female donor with multiple sclerosis, enrolled in a pregnancy study. The sequenced sample was peripheral blood, obtained in the second trimester of pregnancy. The chain employs TRBV7-9 and TRBJ1-5; no clear D gene. CDR3 loop: CASSLEHSNQPQHF. CDR3 bases: TGTGCCAGCAGCTTAGAACATAGCAATCAGCCCCAGCATTTT.